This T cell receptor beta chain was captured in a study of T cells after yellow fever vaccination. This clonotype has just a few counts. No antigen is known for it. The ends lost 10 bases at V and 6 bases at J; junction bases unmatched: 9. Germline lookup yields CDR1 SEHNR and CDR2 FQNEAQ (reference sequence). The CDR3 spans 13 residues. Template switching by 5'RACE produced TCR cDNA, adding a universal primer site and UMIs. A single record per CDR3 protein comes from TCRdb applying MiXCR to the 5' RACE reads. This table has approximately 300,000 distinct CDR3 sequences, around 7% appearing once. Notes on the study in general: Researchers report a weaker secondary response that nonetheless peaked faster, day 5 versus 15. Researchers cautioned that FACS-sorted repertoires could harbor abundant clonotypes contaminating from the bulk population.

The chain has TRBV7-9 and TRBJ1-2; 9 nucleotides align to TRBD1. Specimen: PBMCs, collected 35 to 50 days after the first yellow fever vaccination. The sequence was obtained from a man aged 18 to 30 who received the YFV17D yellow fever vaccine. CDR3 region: CATAQGARNGYTF. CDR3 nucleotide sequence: TGTGCCACCGCACAGGGGGCCCGAAATGGCTACACCTTC.